The 21 T cell receptor beta chains below come from one sample, sequenced in a study of CD8+ T cells in alopecia areata. As for treatment: oral pan-JAK inhibitor, 5-10 mg twice daily. Investigators isolated RNA and reverse transcribed it into cDNA to act as the sequencing template. The assay was immunoSEQ multiplex PCR, and TCRdb's table has in-frame clones only and misses some. The sample records about 290,000 clones, nearly 60% being singletons. Sequencing was performed on CD4+ T cells sorted from blood, taken at week 24, from a patient treated with tofacitinib. All receptors derive from a human donor with alopecia areata.

The rearrangement joins TRBV7-2 to TRBJ1-5; 9 bases line up with TRBD1. There are 15 residues in the CDR3. V lost 3 bases to trimming and J lost 7 bases; unmatched junction nucleotides: 7. CDR1 is SGHTA, CDR2 FQGNSA, per germline. This CDR3 reads CASSLGQGGGQPQHF. As DNA, the CDR3 is TGTGCCAGCAGCTTGGGACAGGGAGGGGGACAGCCCCAGCATTTT. Looking up the rest from reference TRBV7-2 and TRBJ1-5 gives the full variable domain: GAGVSQSPSNKVTEKGKDVELRCDPISGHTALYWYRQSLGQGLEFLIYFQGNSAPDKSGLPSDRFSAERTGGSVSTLTIQRTQQEDSAVYLCASSLGQGGGQPQHFGDGTRLSIL.

The chain uses TRBV6-5 and TRBJ2-3; D is uncertain. This CDR3 comprises 13 residues. V was clipped by 5 bases and J by 1 base, with 7 bases between them. Germline-derived CDR1 and CDR2 are MNHEY and SVGAGI. This CDR3 reads CASSRKGTDTQYF. DNA for the CDR3: TGTGCCAGCAGTAGAAAGGGCACAGATACGCAGTATTTT.

The chain carries TRBV28 and TRBJ1-2, with D possibly matching TRBD1 (5 bases). This CDR3 region has 14 residues. The germline gives CDR1 MDHEN, CDR2 SYDVKM. V lost 5 bases, J lost 4 bases, and 14 bases lay in between. The CDR3 loop reads CASSPGFRAYGYTF. As DNA, the CDR3 is TGTGCCAGCAGTCCAGGGTTTAGGGCCTATGGCTACACCTTC.

This clone showed up just a few times. V is TRBV30 and J is TRBJ2-4; either TRBD1 or TRBD2 may fit D (5 bases each). The CDR3 loop spans 14 amino acids. The V end lost 1 base, the J end lost 1 base, and 8 bases lay between the germline ends. The germline V gene has CDR1 GTSNPN and CDR2 SVGIG (reference sequence). CDR3 residues: CAWSARDAKNIQYF. The CDR3 nucleotides read TGTGCCTGGAGTGCCCGGGACGCCAAAAACATTCAGTACTTC.

V usage is TRBV7-2 and J usage is TRBJ2-5; weak D call: TRBD2 (6 bases). This CDR3 is 13 amino acids long. Germline assignment: CDR1 SGHTA and CDR2 FQGNSA. V gave up 2 bases and J gave up 3 bases, with 7 bases separating them. CDR3 sequence: CASSLWGEETQYF. The CDR3 coding sequence is TGTGCCAGCAGCTTATGGGGGGAAGAGACCCAGTACTTC.

The chain has TRBV18 and TRBJ1-5, with D tentatively TRBD1 (5 bases). Germline CDR1 and CDR2: KGHSH and LQKENI. Trimming removed 5 bases at V and 7 bases at J, with 12 bases between. CDR3 length: 13 residues. This chain's CDR3 is CASSDQGDQPQHF. The DNA for the CDR3 is TGTGCCAGCTCAGACCAAGGGGACCAGCCCCAGCATTTT.

The chain recombines TRBV7-8 with TRBJ1-3; tentatively, D is TRBD1 (6 bases). CDR1 is SGHVS and CDR2 is FQNEAQ in the germline V gene. The CDR3 is 14 residues long. Deletions cut 5 bases from V and 0 bases from J, with 8 bases between. The CDR3 here is CASSTGPSGNTIYF. As DNA, the CDR3 is TGTGCCAGCAGCACAGGGCCCTCTGGAAACACCATATATTTT.

This clone has a handful of counts. The chain couples TRBV29-1 to TRBJ2-3; D possibly corresponds to TRBD1 (6 bases). Trimming removed 1 base from V and 7 bases from J, with 12 bases in between. CDR1 and CDR2 (germline): SQVTM, ANQGSEA. The length of the CDR3 is 13 residues. DNA for the CDR3: TGCAGCGTTGAAGGGGGGCCCCGAAATACGCAGTATTTT. This encodes CSVEGGPRNTQYF.

The rearrangement joins TRBV6-5 to TRBJ2-7, with D tentatively TRBD1 (6 bases). Trimming pared 6 bases from V and 2 bases from J, leaving 14 bases between. The germline gives CDR1 MNHEY, CDR2 SVGAGI. This CDR3 contains 14 residues. The CDR3 loop reads CASRQATGPYEQYF. CDR3 DNA sequence: TGTGCCAGCAGACAAGCGACAGGCCCCTACGAGCAGTACTTC.

V usage is TRBV7-9 and J usage is TRBJ2-5; D remains ambiguous. The CDR3 runs 13 residues. Trimming cost V 6 bases and J 4 bases, with 12 bases left between them. Germline CDR1 SEHNR, CDR2 FQNEAQ (reference sequence). CDR3: CASSPGGGETQYF. The CDR3 DNA is TGTGCCAGCAGTCCGGGCGGCGGAGAGACCCAGTACTTC.

This clone appeared a few times. This chain connects TRBV27 to TRBJ1-6; 12 bases agree with TRBD1. In germline, CDR1 is MNHEY, CDR2 SMNVEV (reference sequence). CDR3 length: 17 amino acids. The trim removed 3 bases at V and 9 bases at J, leaving 9 bases unmatched. For the CDR3, the DNA is TGTGCCAGCAGTTTCCAGAGACGGGACAGGGGGCCTTCACCCCTCCACTTT. Its protein product is CASSFQRRDRGPSPLHF.

This chain links TRBV5-1 with TRBJ2-5, with a tentative D call TRBD2 (5 bases). CDR1 and CDR2 from the germline V gene are SGHRS and YFSETQ. The CDR3 is 16 residues long. Deletions cut 0 bases from V and 3 bases from J, with 15 bases between. CDR3 coding DNA: TGCGCCAGCAGCTTGGGGCCACGAGCCGGGGAAGAGACCCAGTACTTC. It yields the protein CASSLGPRAGEETQYF.

The J gene is TRBJ2-6, the V gene TRBV18, with D tentatively TRBD1 (5 bases). Germline V gene sequence: CDR1 KGHSH, CDR2 LQKENI. Deletions cut 6 bases from V and 4 bases from J, with 19 bases between. There are 17 residues in the CDR3. CDR3 in amino acids: CASSDSLYPSGANVLTF. CDR3 coding DNA: TGTGCCAGCTCTGACAGTCTTTACCCTTCCGGGGCCAACGTCCTGACTTTC.

This rearrangement joins TRBV9 to TRBJ2-7; D may match TRBD1 or TRBD2 (5 bases each). The CDR3 extends over 16 amino acids. CDR1 is SGDLS and CDR2 is YYNGEE in the germline V gene. V gave up 4 bases and J gave up 4 bases, with 21 bases separating them. The DNA of the CDR3 is TGTGCCAGCAGCAAAGGGGCCGGGACCCAGCCATACGAGCAGTACTTC. Its protein is CASSKGAGTQPYEQYF.

In DNA, the CDR3 is TGTGCCAGCAGCTTAAGGTCAGGGGGCGGTGCCTACGAGCAGTACTTC. Translation gives CASSLRSGGGAYEQYF. The rearrangement joins TRBV7-9 to TRBJ2-7; 8 bases are shared with TRBD1. Per the germline V gene, CDR1 is SEHNR and CDR2 is FQNEAQ (reference sequence). This CDR3 is built from 16 residues. V shed 2 bases, J shed 2 bases, and the junction held 8 bases outside the gene matches.

This clone was counted a few times. CDR3 bases: TGTGCCAGCAGCCCCGAGCTGATCAACGTCCTGACTTTC. Translation: CASSPELINVLTF. The J gene is TRBJ2-6, the V gene TRBV7-8; D remains ambiguous. In germline, CDR1 is SGHVS, CDR2 FQNEAQ. The V gene lost 5 bases and the J gene lost 9 bases, with 11 bases spanning the gap. This CDR3 contains 13 residues.

This clone has only a few counts. The rearrangement joins TRBV6-5 to TRBJ2-6; D unresolved. V was clipped by 0 bases and J by 0 bases, with 6 bases between them. This CDR3 spans 16 amino acids. The germline V gene has CDR1 MNHEY and CDR2 SVGAGI. The CDR3: CASSYSRSSGANVLTF. The CDR3, as DNA: TGTGCCAGCAGTTACTCAAGGTCCTCTGGGGCCAACGTCCTGACTTTC.

The chain uses TRBV5-6 and TRBJ2-5; D ambiguous. Trimming removed 0 bases at V and 1 base at J, with 16 bases between. This CDR3 is built from 17 residues. Germline-derived CDR1 and CDR2 are SGHDT and YYEEEE. CDR3 coding DNA: TGTGCCAGCAGCTTGGCCGGTAGCTTCGGAATCCAAGAGACCCAGTACTTC. As protein: CASSLAGSFGIQETQYF.

This clone showed up just a few times. CDR3 protein: CASSLTGNFRNTIYF. The CDR3 DNA follows: TGCGCCAGCAGCCTCACAGGGAATTTTAGAAACACCATATATTTT. The rearrangement links TRBV4-1 to TRBJ1-3; weak D call: TRBD1 (6 bases). The CDR3 has 15 residues. The germline gives CDR1 MGHRA, CDR2 YSYEKL. V was clipped by 4 bases and J by 5 bases, with 15 bases between them.

V gene TRBV7-9 combines with J gene TRBJ2-3; 8 bases fit TRBD2. Trimming took 5 bases from V and 1 from J; bases not matched to a gene: 5. This CDR3 has 15 amino acids. Germline loops: CDR1 SEHNR, CDR2 FQNEAQ (reference sequence). CDR3 nucleotides: TGTGCCAGCAGCCGTTCGACTAGCGGCACAGATACGCAGTATTTT. The encoded protein is CASSRSTSGTDTQYF.

This clone was observed a few times. This rearrangement joins TRBV23-1 to TRBJ2-7; perhaps TRBD2 as D (6 bases). TRBV23-1 is marked as an open reading frame, function uncertain. Trimming took off 2 bases at V and 2 bases at J, with 10 bases between the two ends. The CDR3 contains 14 residues. The CDR3 DNA sequence: TGCGCCAGCAGTCAAGGTCCGGGAGCCTACGAGCAGTACTTC. Its protein product is CASSQGPGAYEQYF.